This is a list of T cell receptor beta chains from one sample in a study of patients and donors after allogeneic stem cell transplantation. Using its own MiXCR run on the RT-PCR reads, TCRdb lists one record per CDR3 protein. Counted here are around 150,000 distinct CDR3 sequences, around 30% occurring once; the ten biggest clones make up less than 3.5%. Specimen: blood, either unsorted or a sorted T cell fraction (not recorded which). The receptors were gathered from a human donor who was either an allogeneic HSCT recipient or a stem cell or donor lymphocyte infusion donor (not recorded which). It is not recorded whose cells these are; they may come from a transplant donor. The CDR3 runs from the conserved cysteine through the conserved F or W.

>TRBJ1-2|TRBV20-1
CSALDRAYYGYTF
>TRBJ2-7|TRBV11-2
CASSLALGRYEQYF
>TRBJ2-1|TRBV21-1
CASSKERLAGESEQFF
>TRBJ2-2|TRBV11-3
CASSKGVSTGELFF
>TRBJ2-7|TRBV5-1
CASSSTVYEQYF
>TRBJ1-1|TRBV6-5
CASRGIPGTAIQDLEAFF
>TRBJ1-2|TRBV7-2
CASSRVHDGGYTF
>TRBJ2-1|TRBV20-1
CSARDPTGLAGPNEQFF
>TRBJ1-4|TRBV5-4
CASSFRGRRREKLFF
>TRBJ2-1|TRBV12-3/TRBV12-4
CASSLKGEQFF
>TRBJ2-1|TRBV15
CATSRGLGNEQFF
>TRBJ2-1|TRBV5-1
CASSAGVTLYNEQFF
>TRBJ2-3|TRBV10-3
CAISEWTDLQYF
>TRBJ1-6|TRBV28
CASSLNSPLHF
>TRBJ2-1|TRBV27
CASSYLGTSNYNEQFF
>TRBJ1-2|TRBV24-1
CATSDFGTALYGYTF
>TRBJ1-5|TRBV2
CASSDIPYQPQHF
>TRBJ1-6|TRBV20-1
CSARDRPFYNSPLHF
>TRBJ2-3|TRBV10-3
CAISESGVRRTDTQYF
>TRBJ1-5|TRBV7-2
CASSLAFTSVRQPQHF
>TRBJ2-1|TRBV7-2
CASSLAPGGPEQFF
>TRBJ1-1|TRBV19
CASSTIDRGAEAFF
>TRBJ2-7|TRBV4-3
CASSQETGRLFYEQYF
>TRBJ2-2|TRBV15
CATSPPPGLAGTGELFF
>TRBJ2-2|TRBV28
CASSPHPHHTGELFF
>TRBJ2-1|TRBV9
CASSVAGLAVRPDYNEQFF
>TRBJ2-7|TRBV7-9
CASSSKQGKYEQYF
>TRBJ1-5|TRBV28
CASRPDVGNQPQHF
>TRBJ2-3|TRBV6-6
CASSATTATNTQYF
>TRBJ1-1|TRBV7-9
CASSPDRGAFF
>TRBJ1-1|TRBV29-1
CSVSWGLAEAFF
>TRBJ2-1|TRBV12-3/TRBV12-4
CASSLAPAGYNEQFF
>TRBJ2-5|TRBV5-1
CASSRDTQETQYF
>TRBJ1-3|TRBV6-6
CASSYTSGNTIYF
>TRBJ2-5|TRBV10-3
CAISRGPRETQYF
>TRBJ2-7|TRBV29-1
CSVEDSDSYEQYF
>TRBJ1-4|TRBV28
CASSLRGTTNEKLFF
>TRBJ1-1|TRBV7-2
CASNQGGFTEAFF
>TRBJ2-5|TRBV29-1
CSVGLDFLETQYF
>TRBJ1-4|TRBV4-2
CASSQVGQVNEKLFF
>TRBJ2-7|TRBV5-1
CASSLGGEKYF
>TRBJ1-2|TRBV7-2
CASSLARTESGYTF
>TRBJ2-1|TRBV6-2/TRBV6-3
CASSRQRVKYNEQFF
>TRBJ1-5|TRBV7-9
CASSLGDRHQPQHF